A single sample is the source of the 21 T cell receptor beta chains below, sequenced in a study of blood T cell repertoires in COVID-19. TCRdb's copy holds only in-frame clones and misses some; the assay was immunoSEQ multiplex PCR. The table includes about 180,000 clones, around 88% detected once. What was sequenced was peripheral blood. These receptors all stem from a woman between 25 and 40 years old with acute or convalescent COVID-19.

This chain uses TRBV28 with TRBJ2-1; D unresolved. The ends were cut back, 6 bases at V and 0 bases at J, with 9 bases in the middle. There are 14 residues in the CDR3. The germline CDR1 and CDR2 sequences are MDHEN and SYDVKM. CDR3 sequence reads: CASSPESSYNEQFF. In DNA, the CDR3 is TGTGCCAGCAGCCCAGAAAGCTCCTACAATGAGCAGTTCTTC.

The genes are TRBV13 and TRBJ2-1; possible D gene TRBD2, 6 bases. The V gene's germline CDR1 is PRHDT and CDR2 FYEKMQ (reference sequence). This CDR3 region has 16 residues. V was cut by 4 bases and J by 2 bases, with 15 bases left in between. CDR3 sequence: CASSSEEGRAYNEQFF. For the CDR3, the DNA is TGTGCCAGCAGCTCTGAGGAGGGCCGAGCCTACAATGAGCAGTTCTTC.

The V call is TRBV10-2, the J call TRBJ2-7; perhaps TRBD1 as D (5 bases). CDR3 length equals 13 residues. V gave up 3 bases and J gave up 5 bases, with 11 bases separating them. Germline-derived CDR1 and CDR2 are WSHSY and SAAADI. In DNA form, the CDR3 reads TGCGCCAGCAGTGACAGGGATCGGAACGAGCAGTACTTC. Encoded protein: CASSDRDRNEQYF.

Turning to this clone: The same CDR3 also results from other DNA sequences found in this sample. J is TRBJ2-2 and V is TRBV3-1 (or the pseudogene TRBV3-2), with 11 bases matching TRBD2. Trimming took 3 bases from V and 6 from J; bases not matched to a gene: 3. CDR3 size: 15 residues. CDR1 is LGHDT and CDR2 is YNNKEL in the germline V gene (reference sequence). CDR3 nucleotides: TGTGCCAGCAGCCATTTAGCGGGAGGGCCCGGGGAGCTGTTTTTT. Protein product: CASSHLAGGPGELFF.

The chain combines TRBV19 with TRBJ1-5; a possible D gene is TRBD1 (6 bases). CDR1 and CDR2 (germline): LNHDA, SQIVND (reference sequence). The CDR3 covers 15 residues. V was trimmed by 5 bases and J by 4 bases, leaving 15 bases between them. The DNA of the CDR3 is TGTGCCAGTAGTTTCAGAGGGGGAATAAATCAGCCCCAGCATTTT. Translating it yields CASSFRGGINQPQHF. The full variable domain, with the rest looked up from reference TRBV19 and TRBJ1-5, is DGGITQSPKYLFRKEGQNVTLSCEQNLNHDAMYWYRQDPGQGLRLIYYSQIVNDFQKGDIAEGYSVSREKKESFPLTVTSAQKNPTAFYLCASSFRGGINQPQHFGDGTRLSIL.

The gene calls are TRBV14 and TRBJ2-3, with TRBD2 matching 13 bases. J was trimmed by 3 bases and V by 4 bases; bases with no gene match: 7. This CDR3 contains 17 residues. In germline, CDR1 is SGHDN, CDR2 FVKESK. DNA for the CDR3: TGTGCCAGCAGCCCGGGGACTAGCGGGATTTATACAGATACGCAGTATTTT. It specifies CASSPGTSGIYTDTQYF. The full variable domain, with the rest looked up from reference TRBV14 and TRBJ2-3, is EAGVTQFPSHSVIEKGQTVTLRCDPISGHDNLYWYRRVMGKEIKFLLHFVKESKQDESGMPNNRFLAERTGGTYSTLKVQPAELEDSGVYFCASSPGTSGIYTDTQYFGPGTRLTVL.

The rearrangement links TRBV30 to TRBJ2-1; 13 positions match TRBD2. The germline gives CDR1 GTSNPN, CDR2 SVGIG (reference sequence). The CDR3 has 19 amino acids. V dropped 5 bases and J dropped 0; count of bases not matched to a gene: 13. The CDR3 is CAWYALTGLAGNSYNEQFF. The CDR3 DNA reads TGTGCCTGGTACGCCCTAACGGGACTAGCGGGGAACTCCTACAATGAGCAGTTCTTC.

V usage is TRBV18 and J usage is TRBJ2-7; 7 bases agree with TRBD2. The germline V gene has CDR1 KGHSH and CDR2 LQKENI. The CDR3 spans 15 residues. V lost 2 bases and J lost 0; bases outside the gene matches: 4. The DNA for the CDR3 is TGTGCCAGCTCACCAAATAGCGGGCCCTCCTACGAGCAGTACTTC. Translating gives CASSPNSGPSYEQYF.

The chain uses TRBV11-2 and TRBJ2-1; 7 positions match TRBD2. Germline assignment: CDR1 SGHAT and CDR2 FQNNGV. After removal of 5 bases from V and 8 bases from J, the junction contained 12 bases not matched to a gene. The CDR3 contains 15 residues. CDR3 sequence: CASSLAETYRDEQFF. The CDR3 DNA sequence: TGTGCCAGCAGCCTAGCGGAGACGTACCGCGATGAGCAGTTCTTC. The full variable domain, rest sourced from reference TRBV11-2 and TRBJ2-1, is EAGVAQSPRYKIIEKRQSVAFWCNPISGHATLYWYQQILGQGPKLLIQFQNNGVVDDSQLPKDRFSAERLKGVDSTLKIQPAKLEDSAVYLCASSLAETYRDEQFFGPGTRLTVL.

V is TRBV2 and J is TRBJ1-1; D gene ambiguous. The CDR3 covers 13 residues. Germline V gene sequence: CDR1 SNHLY, CDR2 FYNNEI. The V end lost 6 bases, the J end lost 1 base, and 9 bases lay between the germline ends. The CDR3: CASSPRGNTEAFF. The CDR3 coding sequence is TGTGCCAGCAGCCCAAGAGGGAACACTGAAGCTTTCTTT.

The chain's CDR3 is CASSLQRAGGLDTQYF. The CDR3 DNA follows: TGTGCCAGCAGTTTGCAACGGGCGGGAGGTTTAGATACGCAGTATTTT. The rearrangement uses TRBV6-5 and TRBJ2-3; TRBD2 aligns across 8 bases. Germline CDR1 and CDR2: MNHEY and SVGAGI. The junction had 11 bases not matched to a gene; V was cut back by 4 bases and J by 5 bases. The CDR3 consists of 16 residues.

The chain uses TRBV6-6 and TRBJ1-6; D unresolved. Trimming took 3 bases from V and 7 from J, leaving 13 bases between them. The CDR3 is 15 amino acids. Per germline, CDR1 MNHNY and CDR2 SVGAGI (reference sequence). DNA of the CDR3: TGTGCCAGCAGTTATCTCGGACTGGGAAATTCACCCCTCCACTTT. Translating gives CASSYLGLGNSPLHF.

The chain links TRBV7-9 to TRBJ2-2; TRBD1 agrees at 7 bases. The CDR3 sequence is 16 residues long. Germline loops: CDR1 SEHNR, CDR2 FQNEAQ (reference sequence). J lost 0 bases, V lost 5 bases, and 6 bases had no gene match. CDR3 sequence reads: CASSPTGVPNTGELFF. DNA of the CDR3: TGTGCCAGCAGCCCTACAGGGGTCCCGAACACCGGGGAGCTGTTTTTT.

The chain couples TRBV6-5 to TRBJ2-7; the D gene is possibly TRBD2 (6 bases). This CDR3 comprises 13 residues. V was clipped by 6 bases and J by 7 bases, with 16 bases between them. Germline CDR1 and CDR2: MNHEY and SVGAGI. The CDR3 DNA reads as TGTGCCAGCAGCTCGGGACTGTGGGTGGAGCAGTACTTC. Translating gives CASSSGLWVEQYF.

This sequence joins TRBV5-6 and TRBJ2-2; D gene ambiguous. V gave up 4 bases and J gave up 8 bases, with 6 bases separating them. In germline, CDR1 is SGHDT, CDR2 YYEEEE. The CDR3 length is 11 residues. This CDR3 reads CASSRGGELFF. DNA of the CDR3: TGTGCCAGCAGCCGAGGAGGGGAGCTGTTTTTT.

The genes are TRBV5-8 and TRBJ2-2; TRBD2 agrees at 13 bases. CDR3 size: 15 residues. With V trimmed by 7 bases and J by 6 bases, 6 bases remained unmatched. Germline-derived CDR1 and CDR2 are SGHTS and YDEGEE. The CDR3 loop reads CASYTSGRAAGELFF. DNA of the CDR3: TGTGCCAGCTACACTAGCGGGAGGGCCGCCGGGGAGCTGTTTTTT.

The V and J genes are TRBV2 and TRBJ2-7, with D possibly being TRBD2 (6 bases). Germline loops: CDR1 SNHLY, CDR2 FYNNEI. This CDR3 has 13 residues. Trimming stripped 8 bases from V and 4 bases from J, with 15 bases between. The CDR3 spells CASRGDGDYEQYF. CDR3 DNA sequence: TGTGCCAGCCGCGGGGACGGAGATTACGAGCAGTACTTC.

The CDR3 sequence is CATSTKLAGAYEQYF. In DNA, the CDR3 is TGTGCCACCAGCACCAAACTAGCGGGAGCTTACGAGCAGTACTTC. The gene calls are TRBV15 and TRBJ2-7, with 11 bases matching TRBD2. Trimming removed 4 bases from V and 4 bases from J; junction bases left unmatched: 6. In germline, CDR1 is LNHNV, CDR2 YYDKDF (reference sequence). The CDR3 totals 15 residues.

V usage is TRBV7-9 and J usage is TRBJ2-1, with D tentatively TRBD1 (5 bases). The CDR3 is 14 residues long. Trimming took off 1 base at V and 4 bases at J, with 8 bases between the two ends. CDR1 and CDR2 from the germline V gene are SEHNR and FQNEAQ (reference sequence). CDR3 sequence reads: CASSLGRTYNEQFF. DNA for the CDR3: TGTGCCAGCAGCTTAGGGCGGACATACAATGAGCAGTTCTTC. The entire variable domain, with the rest obtained from reference TRBV7-9 and TRBJ2-1, is as follows: DTGVSQNPRHKITKRGQNVTFRCDPISEHNRLYWYRQTLGQGPEFLTYFQNEAQLEKSRLLSDRFSAERPKGSFSTLEIQRTEQGDSAMYLCASSLGRTYNEQFFGPGTRLTVL.

This clone has a single count. V is TRBV2 and J is TRBJ1-2; D is uncertain. In germline, CDR1 is SNHLY, CDR2 FYNNEI. The CDR3 covers 14 residues. The V end was cut by 0 bases, the J end by 4 bases, with 9 bases between. The CDR3: CASSEAHGLYGYTF. The DNA for the CDR3 is TGTGCCAGCAGTGAAGCGCACGGACTCTATGGCTACACCTTC. Drawing the rest from reference TRBV2 and TRBJ1-2, the complete variable domain is EPEVTQTPSHQVTQMGQEVILRCVPISNHLYFYWYRQILGQKVEFLVSFYNNEISEKSEIFDDQFSVERPDGSNFTLKIRSTKLEDSAMYFCASSEAHGLYGYTFGSGTRLTVV.

This clone was recorded only once. The chain combines TRBV28 with TRBJ2-1, with no clear D. Trimming shortened V by 10 bases and J by 3 bases, and 7 bases separated the two germline ends. Per the germline V gene, CDR1 is MDHEN and CDR2 is SYDVKM. This CDR3 spans 11 amino acids. CDR3 DNA: TGTGCCACCAACAGCTACAATGAGCAGTTCTTC. It is translated as CATNSYNEQFF. Full variable domain (outside the CDR3, taken from reference TRBV28 and TRBJ2-1): DVKVTQSSRYLVKRTGEKVFLECVQDMDHENMFWYRQDPGLGLRLIYFSYDVKMKEKGDIPEGYSVSREKKERFSLILESASTNQTSMYLCATNSYNEQFFGPGTRLTVL.